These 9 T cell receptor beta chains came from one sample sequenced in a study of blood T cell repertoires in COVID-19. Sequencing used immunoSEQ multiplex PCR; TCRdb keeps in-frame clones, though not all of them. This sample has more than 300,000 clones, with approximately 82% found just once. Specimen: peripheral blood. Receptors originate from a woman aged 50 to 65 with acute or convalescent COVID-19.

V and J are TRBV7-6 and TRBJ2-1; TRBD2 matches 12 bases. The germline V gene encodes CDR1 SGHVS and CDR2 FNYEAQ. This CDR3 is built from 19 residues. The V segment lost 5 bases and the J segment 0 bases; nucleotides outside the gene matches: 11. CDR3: CASSMGLAGFASSYNEQFF. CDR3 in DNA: TGTGCCAGCAGCATGGGACTAGCGGGCTTTGCGAGCTCCTACAATGAGCAGTTCTTC. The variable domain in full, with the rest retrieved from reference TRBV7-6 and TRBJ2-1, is GAGVSQSPRYKVTKRGQDVALRCDPISGHVSLYWYRQALGQGPEFLTYFNYEAQQDKSGLPNDRFSAERPEGSISTLTIQRTEQRDSAMYRCASSMGLAGFASSYNEQFFGPGTRLTVL.

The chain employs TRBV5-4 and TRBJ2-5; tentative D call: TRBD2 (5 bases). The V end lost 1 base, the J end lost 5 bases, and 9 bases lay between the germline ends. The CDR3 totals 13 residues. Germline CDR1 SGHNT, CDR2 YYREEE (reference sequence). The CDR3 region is CASSLSSIETQYF. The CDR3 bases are TGTGCCAGCAGCTTGTCTAGCATTGAGACCCAGTACTTC.

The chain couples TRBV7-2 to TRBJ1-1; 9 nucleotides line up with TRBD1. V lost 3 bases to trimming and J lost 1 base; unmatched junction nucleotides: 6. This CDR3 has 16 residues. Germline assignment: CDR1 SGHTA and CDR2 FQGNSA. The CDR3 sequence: CASSFWDRVGNTEAFF. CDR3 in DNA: TGTGCCAGCAGCTTTTGGGACAGGGTAGGGAACACTGAAGCTTTCTTT.

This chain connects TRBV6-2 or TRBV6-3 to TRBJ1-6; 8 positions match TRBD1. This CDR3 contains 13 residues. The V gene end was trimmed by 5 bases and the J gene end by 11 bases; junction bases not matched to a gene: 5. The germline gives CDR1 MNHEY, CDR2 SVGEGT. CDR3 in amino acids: CASSADRGAPLHF. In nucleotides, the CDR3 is TGTGCCAGCAGTGCTGACAGGGGTGCACCCCTCCACTTT.

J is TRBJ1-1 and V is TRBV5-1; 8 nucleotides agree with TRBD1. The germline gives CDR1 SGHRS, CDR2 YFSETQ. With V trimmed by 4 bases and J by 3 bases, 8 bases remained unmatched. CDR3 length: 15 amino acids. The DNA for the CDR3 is TGCGCCAGCAGCCCCTTAACAGGGGGGGACACTGAAGCTTTCTTT. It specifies CASSPLTGGDTEAFF.

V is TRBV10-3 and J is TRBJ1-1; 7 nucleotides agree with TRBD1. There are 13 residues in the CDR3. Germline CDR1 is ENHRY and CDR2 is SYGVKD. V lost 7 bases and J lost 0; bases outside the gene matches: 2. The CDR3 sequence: CAIKQGLNTEAFF. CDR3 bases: TGTGCCATCAAACAGGGGCTGAACACTGAAGCTTTCTTT.

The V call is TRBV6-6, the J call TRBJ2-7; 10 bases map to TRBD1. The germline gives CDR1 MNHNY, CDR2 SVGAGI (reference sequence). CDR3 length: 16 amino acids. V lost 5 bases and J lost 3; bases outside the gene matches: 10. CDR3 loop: CASSPLGQGESYEQYF. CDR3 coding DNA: TGTGCCAGCAGTCCCTTAGGACAGGGGGAAAGCTACGAGCAGTACTTC.

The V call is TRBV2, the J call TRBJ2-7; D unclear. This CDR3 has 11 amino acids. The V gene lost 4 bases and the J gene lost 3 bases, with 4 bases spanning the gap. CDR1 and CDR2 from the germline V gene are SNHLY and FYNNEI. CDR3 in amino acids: CASSASYEQYF. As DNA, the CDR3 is TGTGCCAGCAGTGCTAGCTACGAGCAGTACTTC.

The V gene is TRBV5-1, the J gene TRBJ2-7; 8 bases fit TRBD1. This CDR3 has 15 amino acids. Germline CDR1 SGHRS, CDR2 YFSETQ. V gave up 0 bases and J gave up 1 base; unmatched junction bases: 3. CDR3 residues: CASSLAGTGSYEQYF. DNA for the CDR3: TGCGCCAGCAGCTTGGCCGGGACAGGATCCTACGAGCAGTACTTC.